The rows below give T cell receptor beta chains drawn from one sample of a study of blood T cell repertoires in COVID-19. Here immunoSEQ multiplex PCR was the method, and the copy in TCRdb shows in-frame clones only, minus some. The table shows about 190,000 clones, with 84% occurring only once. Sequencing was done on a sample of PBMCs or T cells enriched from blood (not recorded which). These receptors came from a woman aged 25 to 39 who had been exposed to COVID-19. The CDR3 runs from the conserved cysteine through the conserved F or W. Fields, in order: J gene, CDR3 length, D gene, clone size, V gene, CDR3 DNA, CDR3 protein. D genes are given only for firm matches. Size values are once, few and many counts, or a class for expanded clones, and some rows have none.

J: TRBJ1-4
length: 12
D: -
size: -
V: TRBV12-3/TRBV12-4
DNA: TGTGCCAGCAGTTTTTCCGGTGAAAAACTGTTTTTT
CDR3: CASSFSGEKLFF

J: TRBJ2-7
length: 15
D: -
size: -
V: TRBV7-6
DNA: TGTGCCAGCAGCTTGCAGGAAGGGAGCTCCTACGAGCAGTACTTC
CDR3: CASSLQEGSSYEQYF

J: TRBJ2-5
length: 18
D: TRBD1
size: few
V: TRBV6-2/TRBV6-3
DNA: TGTGCCAGCAGTTACCCTCGATTTCGTACAGGGGTCGAAGAGACCCAGTACTTC
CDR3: CASSYPRFRTGVEETQYF

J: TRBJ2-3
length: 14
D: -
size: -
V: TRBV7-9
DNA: TGTGCCAGCAGTTCCACGACAGACACAGATACGCAGTATTTT
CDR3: CASSSTTDTDTQYF

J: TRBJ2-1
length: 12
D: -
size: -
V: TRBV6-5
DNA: TGTGCCAGCAGTTACCCCAGGGTACCGCAGTTCTTC
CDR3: CASSYPRVPQFF

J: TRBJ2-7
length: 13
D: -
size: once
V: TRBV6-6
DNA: TGTGCCAGCAGCCTCAGGTCCCTCTACGAGCAGTACTTC
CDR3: CASSLRSLYEQYF

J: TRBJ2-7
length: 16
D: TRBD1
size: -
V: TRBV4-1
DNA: TGCGCCAGCAGCCAAGTACGACAGGGGGCCTCCTACGAGCAGTACTTC
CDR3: CASSQVRQGASYEQYF

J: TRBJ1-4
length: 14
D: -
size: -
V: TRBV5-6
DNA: TGTGCCAGCAGCTTGGTGGCTCATAATGAAAAACTGTTTTTT
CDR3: CASSLVAHNEKLFF

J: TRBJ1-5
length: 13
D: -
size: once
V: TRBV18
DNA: TGTGCCAGCTCATTGGACAAGAGCCAGCCCCAGCATTTT
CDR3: CASSLDKSQPQHF

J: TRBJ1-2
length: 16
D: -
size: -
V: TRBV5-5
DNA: TGTGCCAGCAGCCTAGCGGGCGAGGGAGCTAACTATGGCTACACCTTC
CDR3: CASSLAGEGANYGYTF

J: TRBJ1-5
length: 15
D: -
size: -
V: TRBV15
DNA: TGTGCCACCAGCAGAGATTCACTATACAATCAGCCCCAGCATTTT
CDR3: CATSRDSLYNQPQHF

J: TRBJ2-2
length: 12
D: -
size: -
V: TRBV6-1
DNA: TGTGCCAGCAGTGAATTTAGCGGGGAGCTGTTTTTT
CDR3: CASSEFSGELFF

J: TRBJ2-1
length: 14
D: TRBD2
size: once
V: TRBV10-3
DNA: TGTGCCACCAGGGGAGCGGGGGGCCAGGATGAGCAGTTCTTC
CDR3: CATRGAGGQDEQFF

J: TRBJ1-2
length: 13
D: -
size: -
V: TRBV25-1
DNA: TGTGCCAGCAGTGAACAGGGTTTTTCTGGCTACACCTTC
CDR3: CASSEQGFSGYTF

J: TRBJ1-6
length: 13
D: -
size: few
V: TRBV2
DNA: TGTGCCCGGCGCCGGGACTCTAATTCACCCCTCCACTTT
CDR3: CARRRDSNSPLHF

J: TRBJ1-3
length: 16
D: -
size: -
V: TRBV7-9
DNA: TGTGCCAGCAGCACACGCCGCCAACGATCCGGAAACACCATATATTTT
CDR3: CASSTRRQRSGNTIYF

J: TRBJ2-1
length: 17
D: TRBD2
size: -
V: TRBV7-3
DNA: TGTGCCAGCAGCTTAGCTAGCGGGGGGAGTTCCTACAATGAGCAGTTCTTC
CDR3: CASSLASGGSSYNEQFF

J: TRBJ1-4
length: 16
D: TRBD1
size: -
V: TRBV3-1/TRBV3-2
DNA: TGTGCCAGCAGCCAACTTGGACAGGGGGCGGCTGAAAAACTGTTTTTT
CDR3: CASSQLGQGAAEKLFF

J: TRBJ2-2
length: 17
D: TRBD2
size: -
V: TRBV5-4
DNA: TGTGCCAGCAGCTTGGATTATCTAGCGGGGTCCACCGGGGAGCTGTTTTTT
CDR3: CASSLDYLAGSTGELFF

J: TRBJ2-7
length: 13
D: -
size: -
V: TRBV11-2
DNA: TGTGCCAGCAGCTTAGGGACAGTATACGAGCAGTACTTC
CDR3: CASSLGTVYEQYF

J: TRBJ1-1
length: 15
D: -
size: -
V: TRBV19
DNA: TGTGCCAGTAGTATCACGGGACATAAGAACACTGAAGCTTTCTTT
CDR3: CASSITGHKNTEAFF

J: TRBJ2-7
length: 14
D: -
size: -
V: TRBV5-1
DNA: TGCGCCAGCAGCCCGCTACAGGGAGACTACGAGCAGTACTTC
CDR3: CASSPLQGDYEQYF

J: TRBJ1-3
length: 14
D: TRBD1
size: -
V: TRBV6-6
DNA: TGTGCCAGCAGTACAGGGGACTCTGGAAACACCATATATTTT
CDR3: CASSTGDSGNTIYF

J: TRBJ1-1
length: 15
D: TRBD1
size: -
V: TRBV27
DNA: TGTGCCAGCAGTTTTGGGGGACAGCCGAACACTGAAGCTTTCTTT
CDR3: CASSFGGQPNTEAFF

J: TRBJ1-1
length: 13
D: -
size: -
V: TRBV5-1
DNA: TGCGCCAGCAGCTCCCCCCCCTTAACTGAAGCTTTCTTT
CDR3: CASSSPPLTEAFF

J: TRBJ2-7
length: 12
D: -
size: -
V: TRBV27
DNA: TGTGCCAGCAGTTTATCCGGTGACGAGCAGTACTTC
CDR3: CASSLSGDEQYF

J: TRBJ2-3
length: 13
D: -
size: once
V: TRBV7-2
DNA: TGTGCCAGCAGCTTAGATCGAGGAGATACGCAGTATTTT
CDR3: CASSLDRGDTQYF

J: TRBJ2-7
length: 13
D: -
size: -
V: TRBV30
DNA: TGTGCCTGGAGCAAGATGGCTAGGGGCGAGCAGTACTTC
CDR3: CAWSKMARGEQYF

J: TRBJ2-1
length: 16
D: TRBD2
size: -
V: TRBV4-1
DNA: TGCGCCAGCAGCCAAGTTATAGCGGGGGGCAACAATGAGCAGTTCTTC
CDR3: CASSQVIAGGNNEQFF

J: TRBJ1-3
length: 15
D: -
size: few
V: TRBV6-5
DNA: TGTGCCAGTGGGGGGGTATTCTCCTCTGGAAACACCATATATTTT
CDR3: CASGGVFSSGNTIYF

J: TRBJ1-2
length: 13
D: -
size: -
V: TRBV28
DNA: TGTGCCAGCAGAAACCCAGGGTTGGGTGGCTACACCTTC
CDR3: CASRNPGLGGYTF

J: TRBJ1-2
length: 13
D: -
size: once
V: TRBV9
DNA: TGTGCCAGCAGCGTGGGGCGGGGGACTGGCTACACCTTC
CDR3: CASSVGRGTGYTF

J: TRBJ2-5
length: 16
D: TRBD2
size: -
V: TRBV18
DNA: TGTGCCAGCTCACCTACAAGAGCGGGGGCTCAAGAGACCCAGTACTTC
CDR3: CASSPTRAGAQETQYF

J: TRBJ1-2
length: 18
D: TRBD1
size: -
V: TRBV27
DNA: TGTGCCAGCAGTTTAAACCCCCAACAGGGGGCGCGGGGCTATGGCTACACCTTC
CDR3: CASSLNPQQGARGYGYTF

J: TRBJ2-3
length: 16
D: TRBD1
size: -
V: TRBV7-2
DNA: TGTGCCAGCAGACATCTAGGGGGCCCGGGCACAGATACGCAGTATTTT
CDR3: CASRHLGGPGTDTQYF

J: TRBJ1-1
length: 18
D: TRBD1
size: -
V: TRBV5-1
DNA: TGCGCCAGCAGCGAAAGGCAATATGGGACAGGGTTGAACACTGAAGCTTTCTTT
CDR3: CASSERQYGTGLNTEAFF

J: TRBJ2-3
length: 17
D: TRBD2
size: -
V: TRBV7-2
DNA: TGTGCCAGCAGCTTAAGGGGCGGGGGGACCAGCACAGATACGCAGTATTTT
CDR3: CASSLRGGGTSTDTQYF

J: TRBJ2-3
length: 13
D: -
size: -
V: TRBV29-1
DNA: TGCAGCGTAAGGCAGGGCCTCACAGATACGCAGTATTTT
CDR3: CSVRQGLTDTQYF

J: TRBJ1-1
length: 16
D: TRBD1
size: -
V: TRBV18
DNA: TGTGCCAGCTCACCACTAACCGGGACAGCGAACACTGAAGCTTTCTTT
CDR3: CASSPLTGTANTEAFF

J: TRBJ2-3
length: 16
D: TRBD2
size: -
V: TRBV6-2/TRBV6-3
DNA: TGTGCCAGCAGCCGGACTAGCGGGGGGGCGACAGATACGCAGTATTTT
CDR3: CASSRTSGGATDTQYF

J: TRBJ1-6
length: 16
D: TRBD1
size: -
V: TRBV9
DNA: TGTGCCAGCAGCGTCCAGGGACAGGGGGCGAATTCACCCCTCCACTTT
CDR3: CASSVQGQGANSPLHF

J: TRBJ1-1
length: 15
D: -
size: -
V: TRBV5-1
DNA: TGCGCCACCAATTTCCCTGGACTGGCGAACACTGAAGCTTTCTTT
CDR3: CATNFPGLANTEAFF

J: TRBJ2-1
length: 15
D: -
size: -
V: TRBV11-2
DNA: TGTGCCAGCAGCACAAAATGGACAGCAGTCAATGAGCAGTTCTTC
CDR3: CASSTKWTAVNEQFF

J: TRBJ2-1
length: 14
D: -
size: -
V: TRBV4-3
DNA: TGCGCCAGCAGCCAACTGGCAGGGCGTAATGAGCAGTTCTTC
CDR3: CASSQLAGRNEQFF

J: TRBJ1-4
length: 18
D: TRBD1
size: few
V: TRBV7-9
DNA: TGTGCCAGCAGCTTTAGGGAGTCGACAGGGGACGCTAATGAAAAACTGTTTTTT
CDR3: CASSFRESTGDANEKLFF